Below are 11 T cell receptor beta chains sequenced from a single sample in a study of T cells in Graves' hyperthyroidism and ophthalmopathy (dated by TCRdb to between 2018 and 2021). Library method: multiplex PCR. TCRdb records Illumina HiSeq 2000 as the sequencer. The TCR beta CDR3 regions were amplified from RNA transcripts. For the first round of RT-PCR on the TCR CDR3, the HTBI primer set was used together with the Qiagen OneStep RT-PCR kit. TCRdb redid the processing of the public reads, applying fastp at Q25 and MiXCR, and retained in-frame beta chains. Rows matching on CDR3 protein sequence are summarized as one entry with the most common DNA and genes. This sample holds fewer than 750,000 distinct CDR3 sequences; more than 12% were observed only once. About an eighth of the sample is taken by the ten largest. The sample comprised blood. The receptors originated from a woman aged 45-65 years with Graves' ophthalmopathy.

The V gene is TRBV20-1, the J gene TRBJ2-7, with no clear D. Germline V gene lookup returns CDR1 DFQATT and CDR2 SNEGSKA (reference sequence). This CDR3 spans 14 amino acids. The V and J ends lost 0 bases and 5 bases respectively, with 14 bases between them. CDR3 sequence reads: CSARDPGRGDEQYF. The CDR3 DNA sequence: TGCAGTGCTAGAGACCCCGGCCGCGGAGACGAGCAGTACTTC.

This clonotype appeared many times. J is TRBJ2-1 and V is TRBV7-2; no clear D. The V and J ends lost 2 bases and 5 bases respectively, with 13 bases between them. This CDR3 is built from 15 residues. In germline, CDR1 is SGHTA, CDR2 FQGNSA. The CDR3 is CASSLHNVNHNEQFF. The DNA of the CDR3 is TGTGCCAGCAGCTTACACAACGTTAACCACAATGAGCAGTTCTTC.

The chain links TRBV4-3 to TRBJ2-2, with D unresolved. This CDR3 is built from 13 residues. Germline lookup yields CDR1 LGHNA and CDR2 YSLEER. The V end lost 4 bases, the J end lost 8 bases, and 11 bases lay between the germline ends. The CDR3 spells CASSPESGGELFF. The CDR3, as DNA: TGCGCCAGCAGCCCCGAGTCTGGGGGGGAGCTGTTTTTT.

Many counts were recorded for this clonotype. The chain recombines TRBV27 with TRBJ2-7; 7 bases line up with TRBD1. The CDR3 sequence is 15 residues long. Germline assignment: CDR1 MNHEY and CDR2 SMNVEV (reference sequence). The V segment lost 6 bases and the J segment 0 bases; nucleotides outside the gene matches: 8. This CDR3 reads CASRKQGISSYEQYF. The CDR3 bases are TGTGCCAGCAGAAAACAGGGGATCAGCTCCTACGAGCAGTACTTC.

This clonotype was counted a few times. The chain joins TRBV7-9 to TRBJ2-5; TRBD1 agrees at 10 bases. CDR3 length: 14 amino acids. The germline V gene has CDR1 SEHNR and CDR2 FQNEAQ (reference sequence). Trimming cost V 7 bases and J 4 bases; bases outside gene matches: 6. The CDR3 DNA sequence: TGTGCCAGCAAGACAGGGGGCTCGGTAGAGACCCAGTACTTC. It is translated as CASKTGGSVETQYF.

This clonotype has at least ten counts. The rearrangement uses TRBV27 and TRBJ1-1, with a possible D match to TRBD1 (5 bases). Deletions cut 0 bases from V and 7 bases from J, with 15 bases between. This CDR3 has 15 residues. The germline gives CDR1 MNHEY, CDR2 SMNVEV (reference sequence). DNA of the CDR3: TGTGCCAGCAGTTTATCTGCAGGGTTCTTCAGTGAAGCTTTCTTT. It yields the protein CASSLSAGFFSEAFF.

This clonotype was counted between two and nine times. The genes are TRBV12-5 and TRBJ2-5, with TRBD2 matching 9 bases. With V trimmed by 1 base and J by 4 bases, 4 bases remained unmatched. The CDR3 totals 15 residues. Germline loops: CDR1 LGHNT, CDR2 FRNRAP. The CDR3 protein is CASGLGPTSGETQYF. Written as DNA, the CDR3 is TGTGCTAGTGGTTTGGGCCCGACTAGCGGAGAGACCCAGTACTTC.

This clonotype occurred a few times. CDR3 bases: TGTGCCATCAGTGAGTCCGAGAGTGGAGATACGCAGTATTTT. Amino acids: CAISESESGDTQYF. The gene calls are TRBV10-3 and TRBJ2-3; no reliable D call. Germline V gives CDR1 ENHRY, CDR2 SYGVKD. V was clipped by 0 bases and J by 5 bases, with 9 bases between them. This CDR3 is built from 14 residues.

In its sample, this clonotype was seen a few times. The chain joins TRBV6-1 to TRBJ1-3; D gene uncertain. CDR1 is MNHNS, CDR2 SASEGT, per germline. Trimming removed 4 bases at V and 0 bases at J, with 16 bases between. This CDR3 spans 17 amino acids. The CDR3 region is CASSGSPDSYSGNTIYF. The CDR3 nucleotides read TGTGCCAGCAGTGGCTCCCCCGACTCCTACTCTGGAAACACCATATATTTT.

This clonotype appeared a single time. The gene calls are TRBV4-3 and TRBJ2-7; D unclear. The germline V gene encodes CDR1 LGHNA and CDR2 YSLEER. Trimming took off 9 bases at V and 1 base at J, with 13 bases between the two ends. The CDR3 spans 13 residues. In nucleotides, the CDR3 is TGCGCCAGTGCGGTTTGGCAGTCCTACGAGCAGTACTTC. It codes for CASAVWQSYEQYF.

The sample holds many counts of this clonotype. The genes are TRBV11-3 and TRBJ2-1; D might be TRBD1 (5 bases). V lost 1 base and J lost 9, with 10 bases in between. CDR3 length: 13 residues. The germline CDR1 and CDR2 sequences are SGHNT and YENEEA. The CDR3 here is CASSLGAGREQFF. The CDR3 nucleotides are TGTGCCAGCAGCTTAGGGGCAGGGCGTGAGCAGTTCTTC.